This T cell receptor beta chain emerged from a study of cytomegalovirus exposure and HLA in healthy donors. The CDR3 length is 19 residues. V lost 4 bases to trimming and J lost 3 bases; unmatched junction nucleotides: 19. Germline CDR1 and CDR2: LGHNA and YNFKEQ. The PCR had 60 Vbeta and 13 Jbeta primers. Sequencing was performed with immunoSEQ multiplex PCR; in TCRdb, only in-frame clones are kept and a portion is missing. Of 100,000 to 150,000 clones in the sample, around 72% were seen once. This sequence was found in a woman aged 45-65 years in good health and CMV-seropositive. Sequences were obtained from PBMCs. The chain carries TRBV4-2 and TRBJ1-1; 8 bases fit TRBD1. CDR3: CASSRPTGDGAGGYTEAFF. In nucleotides, the CDR3 is TGTGCCAGCAGCCGACCGACAGGGGACGGGGCCGGGGGGTACACTGAAGCTTTCTTT.